One sample yielded the 16 T cell receptor beta chains listed below, sequenced in a study of blood T cell repertoires in COVID-19. Here immunoSEQ multiplex PCR was the method, and the copy in TCRdb shows in-frame clones only, minus some. The sample has over 300,000 clones, nearly 90% seen once. Sequenced: peripheral blood. All receptors come from a man younger than 35 with active or convalescent COVID-19.

The gene calls are TRBV7-9 and TRBJ1-2; 8 bases fit TRBD1. This CDR3 comprises 16 residues. The V segment lost 5 bases and the J segment 0 bases; nucleotides outside the gene matches: 8. Germline CDR1 SEHNR, CDR2 FQNEAQ (reference sequence). This chain's CDR3 is CASSGKGQATNYGYTF. The CDR3 region has the DNA TGTGCCAGCAGCGGAAAGGGACAGGCCACTAACTATGGCTACACCTTC.

The chain combines TRBV7-2 with TRBJ2-2; no firm D call. Germline V gives CDR1 SGHTA, CDR2 FQGNSA. V shed 5 bases and J shed 2 bases, with 12 bases lying between them. The CDR3 covers 15 residues. The CDR3 is CASSQTRSNTGELFF. The CDR3 nucleotides read TGTGCCAGCAGCCAGACGCGGAGCAACACCGGGGAGCTGTTTTTT.

The rearrangement joins TRBV9 to TRBJ2-7; a weak D match, TRBD1 (5 bases). CDR1 and CDR2 (germline): SGDLS, YYNGEE. This CDR3 spans 14 amino acids. V lost 4 bases, J lost 4 bases, and 15 bases lay in between. The CDR3 DNA reads as TGTGCCAGCAGCCCCAGGACACAGAGGTACGAGCAGTACTTC. Amino acid sequence: CASSPRTQRYEQYF.

The V call is TRBV4-1, the J call TRBJ2-1; 8 nucleotides match TRBD2. The germline CDR1 and CDR2 sequences are MGHRA and YSYEKL. With V trimmed by 6 bases and J by 2 bases, 6 bases remained unmatched. This CDR3 contains 15 residues. The DNA for the CDR3 is TGCGCCAGCAGTCGAGCGGGAGTTGCCTACAATGAGCAGTTCTTC. Residues: CASSRAGVAYNEQFF.

The rearrangement links TRBV27 to TRBJ2-3, with 9 positions matching TRBD1. CDR3 length equals 15 residues. Trimming at V came to 5 bases and at J to 2 bases, leaving 5 bases not matched to a gene. Germline CDR1 reads MNHEY; CDR2 reads SMNVEV (reference sequence). The CDR3 coding sequence is TGTGCCAGCAGTAGGGACAGGGCTTACACAGATACGCAGTATTTT. It codes for CASSRDRAYTDTQYF.

The chain links TRBV3-1 (or the pseudogene TRBV3-2) to TRBJ1-2; 8 bases align to TRBD1. Germline V CDR1 and CDR2: LGHDT, YNNKEL (reference sequence). V trimming: 1 base; J trimming: 5 bases; junction bases outside the gene matches: 6. The CDR3 runs to 15 residues. The CDR3 region is CASSQGRGRGYGYTF. The CDR3 nucleotides read TGTGCCAGCAGCCAAGGCAGGGGGCGAGGATATGGCTACACCTTC.

The chain uses TRBV21-1 and TRBJ2-7; TRBD2, as called in the table, went unchecked against the DNA. TRBV21-1 is a pseudogene. The CDR3 totals 21 residues. The CDR3 loop is CASSKVVSLEAGVAVLLEQYF. The CDR3 nucleotides are TGTGCCAGCAGCAAAGTAGTTTCCCTCGAGGCGGGAGTGGCGGTACTTCTCGAGCAGTACTTC.

This chain connects TRBV28 to TRBJ2-5; 7 bases agree with TRBD1. The CDR3 is 15 amino acids. Germline trimming cut 4 bases from V and 0 bases from J; bases unmatched to any gene: 5. Germline CDR1 reads MDHEN; CDR2 reads SYDVKM. This CDR3 is CASSSKDRYQETQYF. The CDR3 nucleotides are TGTGCCAGCAGTTCCAAGGACAGGTACCAAGAGACCCAGTACTTC.

This chain connects TRBV6-2 or TRBV6-3 to TRBJ1-1; possible D gene TRBD1, 5 bases. The CDR3 covers 15 residues. Trimming stripped 0 bases from V and 4 bases from J, with 12 bases between. CDR1 MNHEY and CDR2 SVGEGT come from the germline V gene. The CDR3 reads CASSYSTKGFTEAFF. The CDR3, as DNA: TGTGCCAGCAGTTACTCGACCAAGGGGTTCACTGAAGCTTTCTTT.

The chain combines TRBV5-4 with TRBJ2-1; TRBD2 matches at 13 bases. The CDR3 loop spans 15 amino acids. V lost 4 bases to trimming and J lost 4 bases; unmatched junction nucleotides: 2. Germline values: CDR1 SGHNT, CDR2 YYREEE (reference sequence). The CDR3 region has the DNA TGTGCCAGCAGCCCGGGACTAGCGGGGTACAATGAGCAGTTCTTC. Protein product: CASSPGLAGYNEQFF.

V usage is TRBV18 and J usage is TRBJ1-3, with 9 bases matching TRBD1. The V gene's germline CDR1 is KGHSH and CDR2 LQKENI. CDR3 size: 15 residues. J was trimmed by 0 bases and V by 3 bases; bases with no gene match: 0. The CDR3 region has the DNA TGTGCCAGCTCACCGACAGGGGGCTCTGGAAACACCATATATTTT. This translates into CASSPTGGSGNTIYF.

The V and J genes are TRBV6-2 or TRBV6-3 and TRBJ2-7; possibly TRBD2 for D (5 bases). The germline gives CDR1 MNHEY, CDR2 SVGEGT. Trimming stripped 4 bases from V and 7 bases from J, with 17 bases between. There are 14 residues in the CDR3. The CDR3 region is CASSWTGLGPEQYF. The DNA for the CDR3 is TGTGCCAGCAGTTGGACTGGGTTGGGTCCGGAGCAGTACTTC.

The chain recombines TRBV11-2 with TRBJ2-3; 7 bases line up with TRBD1. This CDR3 is built from 15 residues. Trimming at V came to 4 bases and at J to 1 base, leaving 5 bases not matched to a gene. Germline CDR1 SGHAT, CDR2 FQNNGV. The CDR3 coding sequence is TGTGCCAGCAGCTACAGGGGAGTACGCACAGATACGCAGTATTTT. This codes for CASSYRGVRTDTQYF.

This chain uses TRBV5-1 with TRBJ2-7; tentative D call: TRBD2 (6 bases). Trimming pared 4 bases from V and 3 bases from J, leaving 17 bases between. Looked up from germline, CDR1 is SGHRS and CDR2 is YFSETQ. The CDR3 runs 15 residues. In nucleotides, the CDR3 is TGCGCCAGCAGCCCATCGGGGGTAATGGGCTACGAGCAGTACTTC. Translating it yields CASSPSGVMGYEQYF.

V usage is TRBV6-2 or TRBV6-3 and J usage is TRBJ2-1, with TRBD2 matching over 11 bases. V shed 0 bases and J 0 bases; nucleotides not matched to a gene: 13. Germline CDR1 and CDR2: MNHEY and SVGEGT. CDR3 length: 21 residues. CDR3 DNA sequence: TGTGCCAGCAGTTACTCGTGGGTAGCTAGCGGGAGGCATAGCTCCTACAATGAGCAGTTCTTC. Its translation is CASSYSWVASGRHSSYNEQFF.

The chain uses TRBV14 and TRBJ2-2; D is undetermined. This CDR3 region has 13 residues. V was trimmed by 0 bases and J by 5 bases, leaving 4 bases between them. Germline-derived CDR1 and CDR2 are SGHDN and FVKESK. The CDR3 nucleotides read TGTGCCAGCAGCCAAGACCTTACCGGGGAGCTGTTTTTT. Its protein is CASSQDLTGELFF.